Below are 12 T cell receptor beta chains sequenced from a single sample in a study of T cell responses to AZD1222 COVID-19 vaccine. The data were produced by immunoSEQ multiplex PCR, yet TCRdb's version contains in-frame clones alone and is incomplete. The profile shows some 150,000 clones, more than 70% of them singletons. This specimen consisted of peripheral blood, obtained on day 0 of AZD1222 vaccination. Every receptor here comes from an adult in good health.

Here the CDR3 DNA reads TGTGCCAGCAGCTTAGGTAGGACAGATACGCAGTATTTT. This gives the protein CASSLGRTDTQYF. The rearrangement uses TRBV7-8 and TRBJ2-3; D is unclear. CDR3 length: 13 residues. Trimming removed 1 base at V and 3 bases at J, with 5 bases between. The germline CDR1 and CDR2 sequences are SGHVS and FQNEAQ. The entire variable domain, with the rest obtained from reference TRBV7-8 and TRBJ2-3, is as follows: GAGVSQSPRYKVAKRGQDVALRCDPISGHVSLFWYQQALGQGPEFLTYFQNEAQLDKSGLPSDRFFAERPEGSVSTLKIQRTQQEDSAVYLCASSLGRTDTQYFGPGTRLTVL.

In DNA, the CDR3 is TGTGCCAGCAGCTCCCGGACAGGGGGAGCCTACGAGCAGTACTTC. Translating it yields CASSSRTGGAYEQYF. The genes are TRBV7-8 and TRBJ2-7, with 10 nucleotides matching TRBD1. CDR3 length: 15 residues. After removal of 4 bases from V and 2 bases from J, the junction contained 5 bases not matched to a gene. Germline assignment: CDR1 SGHVS and CDR2 FQNEAQ.

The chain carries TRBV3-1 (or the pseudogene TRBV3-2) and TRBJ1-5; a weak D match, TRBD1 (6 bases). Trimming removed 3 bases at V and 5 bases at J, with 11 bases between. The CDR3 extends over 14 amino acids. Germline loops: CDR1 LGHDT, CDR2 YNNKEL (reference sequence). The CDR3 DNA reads TGTGCCAGCAGCCATGGGGCAGGGGATCAGCCCCAGCATTTT. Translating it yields CASSHGAGDQPQHF.

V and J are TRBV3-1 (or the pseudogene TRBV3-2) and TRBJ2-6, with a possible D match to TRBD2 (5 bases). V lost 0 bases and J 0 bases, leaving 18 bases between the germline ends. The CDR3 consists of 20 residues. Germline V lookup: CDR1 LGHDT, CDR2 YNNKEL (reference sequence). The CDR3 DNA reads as TGTGCCAGCAGCCAAGAATGGCCCCTGAGAGGGAGCTCTGGGGCCAACGTCCTGACTTTC. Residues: CASSQEWPLRGSSGANVLTF.

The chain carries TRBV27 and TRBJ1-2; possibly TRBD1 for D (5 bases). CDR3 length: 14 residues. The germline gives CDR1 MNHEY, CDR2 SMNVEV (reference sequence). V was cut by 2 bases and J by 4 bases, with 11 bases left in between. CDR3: CASSLRQPLYGYTF. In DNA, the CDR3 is TGTGCCAGCAGTTTACGACAGCCGCTCTATGGCTACACCTTC.

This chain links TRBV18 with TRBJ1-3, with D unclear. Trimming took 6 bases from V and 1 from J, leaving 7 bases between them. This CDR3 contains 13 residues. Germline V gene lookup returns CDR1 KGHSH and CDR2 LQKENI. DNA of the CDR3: TGTGCCAGCTCGCCTGATTCTGGAAACACCATATATTTT. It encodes CASSPDSGNTIYF. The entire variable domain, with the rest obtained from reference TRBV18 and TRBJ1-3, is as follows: NAGVMQNPRHLVRRRGQEARLRCSPMKGHSHVYWYRQLPEEGLKFMVYLQKENIIDESGMPKERFSAEFPKEGPSILRIQQVVRGDSAAYFCASSPDSGNTIYFGEGSWLTVV.

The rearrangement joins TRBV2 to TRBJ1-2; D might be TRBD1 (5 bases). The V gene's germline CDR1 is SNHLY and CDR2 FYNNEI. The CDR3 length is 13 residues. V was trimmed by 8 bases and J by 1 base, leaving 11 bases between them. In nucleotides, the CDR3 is TGTGCCAGCGTTCAGGACATTAACTATGGCTACACCTTC. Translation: CASVQDINYGYTF.

The CDR3 DNA sequence: TGCGCCAGCTCGATCCGGGAGGGGGCTAACACCGGGGAGCTGTTTTTT. It encodes CASSIREGANTGELFF. This rearrangement joins TRBV5-1 to TRBJ2-2; D is possibly TRBD2 (8 bases). The V and J ends lost 7 bases and 2 bases respectively, with 18 bases between them. The CDR3 loop spans 16 amino acids. The germline V gene encodes CDR1 SGHRS and CDR2 YFSETQ.

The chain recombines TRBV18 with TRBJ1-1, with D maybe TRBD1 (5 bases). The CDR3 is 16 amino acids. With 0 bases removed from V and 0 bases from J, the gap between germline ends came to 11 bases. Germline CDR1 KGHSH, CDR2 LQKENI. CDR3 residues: CASSPPRQLMNTEAFF. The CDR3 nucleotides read TGTGCCAGCTCACCACCACGACAGCTGATGAACACTGAAGCTTTCTTT.

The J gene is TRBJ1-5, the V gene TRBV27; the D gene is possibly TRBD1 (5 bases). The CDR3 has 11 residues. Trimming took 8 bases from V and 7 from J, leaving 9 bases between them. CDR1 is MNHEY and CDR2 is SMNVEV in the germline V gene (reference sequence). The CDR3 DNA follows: TGTGCCAGCGGGGGGGAGCAGCCCCAGCATTTT. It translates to CASGGEQPQHF.

The CDR3 DNA is TGTGCCAGCAGTCGGGACAGGGAAGGTCAGCCCCAGCATTTT. Translated, it gives CASSRDREGQPQHF. The chain employs TRBV9 and TRBJ1-5; 9 positions match TRBD1. The CDR3 length is 14 residues. In germline, CDR1 is SGDLS, CDR2 YYNGEE. V dropped 5 bases and J dropped 6; count of bases not matched to a gene: 6.

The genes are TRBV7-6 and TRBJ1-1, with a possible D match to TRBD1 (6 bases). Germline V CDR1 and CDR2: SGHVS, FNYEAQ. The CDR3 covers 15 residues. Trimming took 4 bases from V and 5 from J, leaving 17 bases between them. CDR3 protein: CASSSDNGGRTEAFF. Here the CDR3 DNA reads TGTGCCAGCAGCTCAGACAACGGGGGGCGGACTGAAGCTTTCTTT. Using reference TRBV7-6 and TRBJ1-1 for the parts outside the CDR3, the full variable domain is GAGVSQSPRYKVTKRGQDVALRCDPISGHVSLYWYRQALGQGPEFLTYFNYEAQQDKSGLPNDRFSAERPEGSISTLTIQRTEQRDSAMYRCASSSDNGGRTEAFFGQGTRLTVV.